The entry that follows covers one T cell receptor (beta chain) sequence. Antigen unknown. This sample stems from a study of post-analysis software for immune sequencing data. Study conclusions and caveats: Compared with controls, patients had more of about 5 TRBV segments, including TRBV5-6, TRBV5-1 and TRBV20-1. F measure showed strong co-clustering of same-batch samples.

Sequencing libraries made from TCR beta cDNA carried unique molecular identifiers. Using its own MiXCR run on the PCR reads, TCRdb lists one record per CDR3 protein. The repertoire has under 200,000 distinct CDR3 sequences, 29% of them found once; the top ten carry around 3.7%. This CDR3 contains 16 residues. The germline V gene has CDR1 SGHTA and CDR2 FQGNSA. V lost 3 bases, J lost 13 bases, and 27 bases lay in between. The clonotype originates from a girl aged 2-17 years with multiple sclerosis. Sequencing used blood. This chain connects TRBV7-2 to TRBJ2-5; possibly TRBD2 for D (6 bases). The CDR3 DNA is TGTGCCAGCAGCTTTGGTTGGGGGGATGCGGGGCTCGTCAGGTACTTC. Residues: CASSFGWGDAGLVRYF. Full variable domain (rest looked up from reference TRBV7-2 and TRBJ2-5): GAGVSQSPSNKVTEKGKDVELRCDPISGHTALYWYRQSLGQGLEFLIYFQGNSAPDKSGLPSDRFSAERTGGSVSTLTIQRTQQEDSAVYLCASSFGWGDAGLVRYFGPGTRLLVL.